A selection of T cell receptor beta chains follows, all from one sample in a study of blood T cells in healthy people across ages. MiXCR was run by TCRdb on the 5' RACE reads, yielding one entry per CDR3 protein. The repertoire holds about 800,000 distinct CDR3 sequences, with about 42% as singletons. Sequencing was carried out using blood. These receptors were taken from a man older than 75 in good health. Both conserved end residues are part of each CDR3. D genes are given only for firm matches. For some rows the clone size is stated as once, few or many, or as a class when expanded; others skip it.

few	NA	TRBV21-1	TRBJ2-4	CARGLAGVWEQYF	TGTGCCAGAGGACTAGCGGGAGTCTGGGAGCAGTACTTC
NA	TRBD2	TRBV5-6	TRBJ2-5	CASSLPGLVDRETQYF	TGTGCCAGCAGCTTGCCGGGACTAGTAGATAGGGAGACCCAGTACTTC
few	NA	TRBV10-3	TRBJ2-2	CAISESSLGELFF	TGTGCCATCAGTGAGTCGAGTCTCGGGGAGCTGTTTTTT
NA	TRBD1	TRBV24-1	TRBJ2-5	CATSDPDRGDWETQYF	TGTGCCACCAGTGACCCGGACAGGGGGGATTGGGAGACCCAGTACTTC
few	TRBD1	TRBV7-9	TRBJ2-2	CASSAIDRANTGELFF	TGTGCCAGCAGCGCGATCGACAGGGCGAACACCGGGGAGCTGTTTTTT
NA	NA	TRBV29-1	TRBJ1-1	CNVCRSGSAEAFF	TGCAACGTTTGCCGGTCGGGAAGCGCTGAAGCTTTCTTT
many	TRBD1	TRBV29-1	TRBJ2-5	CSVDDRVEETQYF	TGCAGCGTCGACGACAGGGTCGAAGAGACCCAGTACTTC
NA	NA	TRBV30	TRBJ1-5	CAWSDGLSNQPQHF	TGTGCCTGGAGTGACGGGCTTAGCAATCAGCCCCAGCATTTT
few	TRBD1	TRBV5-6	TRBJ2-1	CASSKGQSYNEQFF	TGTGCCAGCAGCAAGGGACAGTCCTACAATGAGCAGTTCTTC
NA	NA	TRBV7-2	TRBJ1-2	CASTETGWGYTF	TGTGCCAGCACGGAGACGGGGTGGGGCTACACCTTC
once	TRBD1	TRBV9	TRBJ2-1	CASSVGDRGRYYNEQFF	TGTGCCAGCAGCGTAGGGGACAGGGGGCGATACTACAATGAGCAGTTCTTC
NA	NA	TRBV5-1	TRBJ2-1	CASSLDSPSYNEQFF	TGCGCCAGCAGCTTGGACTCGCCCTCCTACAATGAGCAGTTCTTC
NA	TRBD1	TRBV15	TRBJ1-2	CATSRGGGRYYGYTF	TGTGCCACCAGCAGAGGAGGGGGCAGGTACTATGGCTACACCTTC
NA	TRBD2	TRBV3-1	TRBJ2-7	CASSQRSGGEQYF	TGTGCCAGCAGCCAAAGAAGCGGGGGCGAGCAGTACTTC
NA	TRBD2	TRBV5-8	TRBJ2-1	CASSLSGLAGMQFF	TGTGCCAGCAGCTTGTCCGGACTAGCCGGTATGCAGTTCTTC
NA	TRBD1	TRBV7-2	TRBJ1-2	CASSKSGQANYGYTF	TGTGCCAGCAGCAAATCCGGACAGGCGAACTATGGCTACACCTTC
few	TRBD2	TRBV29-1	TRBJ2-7	CSVVSGSHEQYF	TGCAGCGTTGTTAGCGGGAGCCACGAGCAGTACTTC
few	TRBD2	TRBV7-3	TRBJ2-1	CASSKIAGDFNEQFF	TGTGCCAGCAGCAAAATAGCGGGGGACTTCAATGAGCAGTTCTTC
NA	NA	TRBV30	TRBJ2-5	CAWSLQGTETQYF	TGTGCCTGGAGTTTGCAGGGGACAGAGACCCAGTACTTC
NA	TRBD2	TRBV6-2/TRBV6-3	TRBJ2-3	CASRAGGPTDTQYF	TGTGCCAGTCGAGCGGGAGGGCCCACAGATACGCAGTATTTT
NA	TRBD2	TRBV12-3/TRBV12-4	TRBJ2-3	CASSWGLAGDTQYF	TGTGCCAGCAGTTGGGGACTAGCGGGAGATACGCAGTATTTT
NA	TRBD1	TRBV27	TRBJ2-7	CASSLSDRGGHEQYF	TGTGCCAGCAGTTTGTCGGACAGGGGAGGACACGAGCAGTACTTC
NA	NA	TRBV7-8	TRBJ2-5	CVSSLTRLVRETQYF	TGTGTCAGCAGCTTAACCCGACTAGTTAGGGAGACCCAGTACTTC
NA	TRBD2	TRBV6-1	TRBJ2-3	CASSPSRGAGGPKRGTDTQYF	TGTGCCAGCAGTCCCTCCCGCGGAGCGGGAGGGCCTAAGAGGGGCACAGATACGCAGTATTTT
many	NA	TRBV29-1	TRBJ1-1	CSVERGQGTEAFF	TGCAGCGTTGAACGTGGCCAGGGCACTGAAGCTTTCTTT
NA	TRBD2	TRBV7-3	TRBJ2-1	CASSPSGRAGSNEQFF	TGTGCCAGCAGTCCTAGCGGGAGGGCCGGATCCAATGAGCAGTTCTTC
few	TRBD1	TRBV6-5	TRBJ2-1	CASSYDRGQPQFF	TGTGCCAGCAGTTATGACAGGGGACAACCCCAGTTCTTC
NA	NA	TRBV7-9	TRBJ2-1	CASSPQSLAFSYNEQFF	TGTGCCAGCAGCCCCCAGAGTCTAGCGTTTTCCTACAATGAGCAGTTCTTC
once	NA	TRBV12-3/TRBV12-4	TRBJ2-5	CASSLRSGENYNEQYF	TGTGCCAGCAGTTTACGTTCGGGGGAGAATTACAATGAGCAGTACTTC
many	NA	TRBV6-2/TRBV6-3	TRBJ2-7	CASSYSSLEQYF	TGTGCCAGCAGTTACTCGTCCCTCGAGCAGTACTTC
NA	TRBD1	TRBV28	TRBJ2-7	CASSSWTGWTYEQYF	TGCGCCAGCAGTAGCTGGACAGGTTGGACCTACGAGCAGTACTTC
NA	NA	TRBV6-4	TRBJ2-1	CASSDSPGAVHEQFF	TGTGCCAGCAGTGACTCGCCGGGGGCCGTCCATGAGCAGTTCTTC
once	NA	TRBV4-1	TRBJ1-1	CASSFSTGTEAFF	TGCGCCAGCAGCTTCTCAACTGGGACTGAAGCTTTCTTT
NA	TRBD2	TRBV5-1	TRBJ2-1	CASGLLAGEPNEQFF	TGCGCCAGCGGCTTACTAGCGGGAGAACCCAATGAGCAGTTCTTC
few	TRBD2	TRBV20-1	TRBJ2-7	CSARGTSGRFYEQYF	TGCAGTGCTCGTGGGACTAGCGGGAGGTTTTACGAGCAGTACTTC
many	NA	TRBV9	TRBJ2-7	CASSDGPLQGIYEQYF	TGTGCCAGCAGCGACGGCCCACTACAGGGTATCTACGAGCAGTACTTC
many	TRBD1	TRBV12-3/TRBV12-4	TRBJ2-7	CASSRDRGDEQYF	TGTGCCAGCAGCCGGGACAGGGGGGACGAGCAGTACTTC
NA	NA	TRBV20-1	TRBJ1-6	CSARVGGGESPLHF	TGCAGTGCTAGAGTAGGCGGGGGCGAATCACCCCTCCACTTT
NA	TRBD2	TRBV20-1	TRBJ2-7	CSAREGLAGTSYNEQYF	TGCAGTGCTAGGGAGGGACTAGCGGGAACGTCCTACAATGAGCAGTACTTC
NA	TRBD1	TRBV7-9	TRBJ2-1	CASSIPLRTGNYNEQFF	TGTGCCAGCAGCATCCCTTTACGGACAGGGAATTACAATGAGCAGTTCTTC
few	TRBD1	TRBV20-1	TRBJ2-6	CSARDWDRGRGANVLTF	TGCAGTGCTAGAGATTGGGACAGGGGGCGTGGGGCCAACGTCCTGACTTTC
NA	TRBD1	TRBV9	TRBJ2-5	CASGQGASRETQYF	TGTGCCAGCGGCCAGGGGGCTTCGAGAGAGACCCAGTACTTC
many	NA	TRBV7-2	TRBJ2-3	CASSRDQGDTQYF	TGTGCCAGCAGCCGCGATCAGGGGGATACGCAGTATTTT
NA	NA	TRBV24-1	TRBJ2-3	CATSETGGTDTQYF	TGTGCCACCAGTGAGACGGGGGGCACAGATACGCAGTATTTT
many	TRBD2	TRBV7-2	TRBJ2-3	CASSLTSGYTDTQYF	TGTGCCAGCAGCTTGACTAGCGGCTACACAGATACGCAGTATTTT
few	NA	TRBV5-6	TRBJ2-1	CASSLLGTHNYNEQFF	TGTGCCAGCAGCTTACTCGGGACTCATAATTACAATGAGCAGTTCTTC
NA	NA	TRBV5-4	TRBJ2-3	CASSAGWGPDTQYF	TGTGCCAGCAGTGCGGGGTGGGGACCAGATACGCAGTATTTT
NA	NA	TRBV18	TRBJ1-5	CASSRQVGGRYSNQPQHF	TGTGCCAGCTCCAGACAGGTTGGGGGTCGATATAGCAATCAGCCCCAGCATTTT
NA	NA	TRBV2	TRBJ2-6	CASRPQGAGANVLTF	TGTGCCAGCAGACCTCAGGGTGCTGGGGCCAACGTCCTGACTTTC
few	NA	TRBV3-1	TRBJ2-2	CASSRLARSTGELFF	TGTGCCAGCAGCCGCCTAGCGAGATCCACCGGGGAGCTGTTTTTT
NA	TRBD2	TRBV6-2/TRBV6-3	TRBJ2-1	CASSPPTSGSSYNEQFF	TGTGCCAGCAGTCCACCGACTAGCGGTAGCTCCTACAATGAGCAGTTCTTC
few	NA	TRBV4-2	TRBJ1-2	CASSQVGQSNYGYTF	TGTGCCAGCAGCCAAGTGGGACAATCCAACTATGGCTACACCTTC
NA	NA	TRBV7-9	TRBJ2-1	CASSLVSTLNEQFF	TGTGCCAGCAGCTTAGTTTCTACTTTAAATGAGCAGTTCTTC